The next 18 T cell receptor beta chains were all read from a single sample in a study of Ad26.COV2.S vaccination and SARS-CoV-2 variants. Clones were read by immunoSEQ multiplex PCR, and TCRdb kept only the in-frame ones, dropping some. The sample contains about 250,000 clones, about 89% of which appear only once. This sample's treatment: about 20 received Ad26.COV2.S at low or high dose, single or two shots; about 5 received placebo; per-sample allocation not given. Each sample was drawn 63 days after the first injection (of vaccine or placebo). The specimen comprised peripheral blood, sampled in a trial of Ad26.COV2.S vaccine versus placebo. The receptor source for this set is a person aged 18-60 years who received the Ad26.COV2.S COVID-19 vaccine or a placebo.

CDR3 protein: CASSGGLAGVVDTQYF. Here the CDR3 DNA reads TGTGCCAGCAGTGGGGGACTAGCGGGGGTGGTAGATACGCAGTATTTT. J is TRBJ2-3 and V is TRBV2; 14 bases match TRBD2. The CDR3 contains 16 residues. V lost 4 bases, J lost 5 bases, and 5 bases stayed unmatched. The germline gives CDR1 SNHLY, CDR2 FYNNEI.

The DNA for the CDR3 is TGTGCCAGCAGCTTACAGGCCTTGAGGTCCTACAATGAGCAGTTCTTC. This translates into CASSLQALRSYNEQFF. J is TRBJ2-1 and V is TRBV7-9; D gene unclear. CDR1 and CDR2 (germline): SEHNR, FQNEAQ (reference sequence). V lost 2 bases to trimming and J lost 1 base, with 12 bases between them. This CDR3 is 16 amino acids long. Filled out from reference TRBV7-9 and TRBJ2-1, the complete variable domain reads DTGVSQNPRHKITKRGQNVTFRCDPISEHNRLYWYRQTLGQGPEFLTYFQNEAQLEKSRLLSDRFSAERPKGSFSTLEIQRTEQGDSAMYLCASSLQALRSYNEQFFGPGTRLTVL.

The rearrangement uses TRBV2 and TRBJ2-5; TRBD2 aligns across 8 bases. There are 14 residues in the CDR3. The V gene's germline CDR1 is SNHLY and CDR2 FYNNEI. J lost 9 bases, V lost 4 bases, and 10 bases had no gene match. The CDR3 DNA sequence: TGTGCCAGCAGTGGGTCGCTAGCGGGCTTCTCCCAGTACTTC. Amino acid sequence: CASSGSLAGFSQYF.

V gene TRBV12-3 or TRBV12-4 combines with J gene TRBJ2-3; D ambiguous. V was pared by 1 base and J by 3 bases, with 5 bases between. The CDR3 loop spans 13 amino acids. The CDR3 here is CASSLDRTDTQYF. In nucleotides, the CDR3 is TGTGCCAGCAGTTTAGATCGGACAGATACGCAGTATTTT.

The chain joins TRBV3-1 (or the pseudogene TRBV3-2) to TRBJ2-5; D is uncertain. From germline, CDR1 is LGHDT and CDR2 YNNKEL (reference sequence). Trimming took 1 base from V and 4 from J, leaving 10 bases between them. This CDR3 spans 14 amino acids. In DNA, the CDR3 is TGTGCCAGCAGCCAAGTACAACTCCCAGAGACCCAGTACTTC. This encodes CASSQVQLPETQYF.

The chain is built from TRBV19 and TRBJ2-7; D is perhaps TRBD2 (6 bases). Germline V gene data show CDR1 as LNHDA and CDR2 as SQIVND (reference sequence). The V and J ends lost 6 bases and 5 bases respectively, with 20 bases between them. The CDR3 runs 15 residues. CDR3 amino acids: CASSTSTRDLDEQYF. CDR3 nucleotide sequence: TGTGCCAGTAGCACCTCGACTAGGGACTTAGACGAGCAGTACTTC. The entire variable domain, with the rest obtained from reference TRBV19 and TRBJ2-7, is as follows: DGGITQSPKYLFRKEGQNVTLSCEQNLNHDAMYWYRQDPGQGLRLIYYSQIVNDFQKGDIAEGYSVSREKKESFPLTVTSAQKNPTAFYLCASSTSTRDLDEQYFGPGTRLTVT.

The chain carries TRBV27 and TRBJ1-3, with unresolved D. Deletions cut 6 bases from V and 1 base from J, with 22 bases between. CDR1 MNHEY and CDR2 SMNVEV come from the germline V gene (reference sequence). The CDR3 is 18 residues long. CDR3 region: CASSPRWEGLGSGNTIYF. Here the CDR3 DNA reads TGTGCCAGCAGCCCCCGGTGGGAGGGCTTGGGGTCTGGAAACACCATATATTTT.

The rearrangement uses TRBV30 and TRBJ2-7; maybe TRBD2 (5 bases). V was cut by 0 bases and J by 4 bases, with 13 bases left in between. CDR1 is GTSNPN, CDR2 SVGIG, per germline (reference sequence). This CDR3 spans 14 amino acids. Written as DNA, the CDR3 is TGTGCCTGGAGTGTACTAGGGCTAGGGTACGAGCAGTACTTC. This translates into CAWSVLGLGYEQYF.

This chain links TRBV2 with TRBJ2-7; no definite D call. The CDR3 runs to 12 residues. The germline CDR1 and CDR2 sequences are SNHLY and FYNNEI. V was pared by 6 bases and J by 0 bases, with 6 bases between. The CDR3 DNA is TGTGCCAGCAGGGAAAGCTCCTACGAGCAGTACTTC. Amino acid sequence: CASRESSYEQYF.

The chain uses TRBV18 and TRBJ2-1, with 15 bases aligning to TRBD2. V lost 3 bases to trimming and J lost 4 bases; unmatched junction nucleotides: 7. This CDR3 is 18 amino acids long. The germline V gene encodes CDR1 KGHSH and CDR2 LQKENI. Here the CDR3 reads CASSPGLAGGDGYNEQFF. CDR3 coding DNA: TGTGCCAGCTCACCGGGACTAGCGGGGGGCGATGGGTACAATGAGCAGTTCTTC.

V usage is TRBV11-2 and J usage is TRBJ2-1; TRBD2 matches 9 bases. V lost 1 base, J lost 0 bases, and 10 bases stayed unmatched. This CDR3 contains 19 residues. The germline gives CDR1 SGHAT, CDR2 FQNNGV. Here the CDR3 reads CASSLVGLAGIPSYNEQFF. In nucleotides, the CDR3 is TGTGCCAGCAGCTTAGTCGGGCTAGCGGGGATCCCCTCCTACAATGAGCAGTTCTTC.

This clone was picked up a small number of times. This chain uses TRBV3-1 (or the pseudogene TRBV3-2) with TRBJ1-6; a weak D match, TRBD1 (6 bases). Germline CDR1 LGHDT, CDR2 YNNKEL (reference sequence). The CDR3 has 13 residues. V was pared by 1 base and J by 10 bases, with 8 bases between. CDR3 in DNA: TGTGCCAGCAGCCAAGGTAGGGGGTCACCCCTCCACTTT. It yields the protein CASSQGRGSPLHF.

The chain employs TRBV4-2 and TRBJ2-7, with D possibly matching TRBD2 (5 bases). The V end was cut by 1 base, the J end by 2 bases, with 12 bases between. The CDR3 totals 15 residues. Germline CDR1 LGHNA, CDR2 YNFKEQ. The CDR3 protein is CASSQGATITYEQYF. Written as DNA, the CDR3 is TGTGCCAGCAGCCAAGGGGCGACTATCACCTACGAGCAGTACTTC.

This clone was found once. The sample contains more than one DNA sequence encoding this CDR3. This sequence joins TRBV18 and TRBJ2-5; no definite D call. V shed 0 bases and J shed 4 bases, with 3 bases lying between them. The CDR3 has 12 amino acids. Looked up from germline, CDR1 is KGHSH and CDR2 is LQKENI. The CDR3 reads CASSPPGETQYF. CDR3 coding DNA: TGTGCCAGCTCACCACCCGGAGAGACCCAGTACTTC.

V usage is TRBV9 and J usage is TRBJ2-3; D not resolved. Germline V gives CDR1 SGDLS, CDR2 YYNGEE. V lost 3 bases and J 9 bases, leaving 11 bases between the germline ends. The CDR3 has 12 amino acids. In nucleotides, the CDR3 is TGTGCCAGCAGCGCTTCCCGGGCAACGCAGTATTTT. Its translation: CASSASRATQYF. Based on the CDR3 plus reference TRBV9 and TRBJ2-3, the full variable domain is DSGVTQTPKHLITATGQRVTLRCSPRSGDLSVYWYQQSLDQGLQFLIQYYNGEERAKGNILERFSAQQFPDLHSELNLSSLELGDSALYFCASSASRATQYFGPGTRLTVL.

The chain recombines TRBV5-1 with TRBJ1-1; the D is unclear. Between the trimmed V and J ends, which lost 1 base and 1 base, there was a span of 17 bases. This CDR3 is 17 amino acids long. CDR1 SGHRS and CDR2 YFSETQ come from the germline V gene. In DNA form, the CDR3 reads TGCGCCAGCAGCTTGCGGCTAAAAATAGAAAGGAACACTGAAGCTTTCTTT. It is translated as CASSLRLKIERNTEAFF.

V is TRBV29-1 and J is TRBJ2-7; 7 bases fit TRBD1. This CDR3 has 12 residues. Germline lookup yields CDR1 SQVTM and CDR2 ANQGSEA. V was pared by 6 bases and J by 5 bases, with 7 bases of the junction left unmatched. As DNA, the CDR3 is TGCAGCGTGGCTAACAGGGGCAACGAGCAGTACTTC. Its protein is CSVANRGNEQYF.

V is TRBV12-5 and J is TRBJ2-7, with 7 nucleotides matching TRBD1. J was trimmed by 4 bases and V by 4 bases; bases with no gene match: 7. CDR3 length: 14 residues. Germline CDR1 reads LGHNT; CDR2 reads FRNRAP. The chain's CDR3 is CASGWDSGPYEQYF. The CDR3 coding sequence is TGTGCTAGTGGTTGGGACAGTGGGCCATACGAGCAGTACTTC.